Reported below is one TCR beta chain. V dropped 5 bases and J dropped 2 bases, with 14 bases sitting between them. Germline-derived CDR1 and CDR2 are MGHRA and YSYEKL. The CDR3 sequence is 15 residues long. The data are from a study of blood T cell repertoires in COVID-19. The repertoire was sequenced with immunoSEQ multiplex PCR; TCRdb's copy has only in-frame clones and lacks some. The sample gives more than 100,000 clones, 85% to 90% of which show up once; nearly 0.9% is in the top ten. The chain has TRBV4-1 and TRBJ2-3; maybe TRBD1 (6 bases). Input material: peripheral blood. This TCR was recovered from a woman between 50 and 59 years old with active or convalescent COVID-19. Here the CDR3 reads CASSWTATNTDTQYF. Written as DNA, the CDR3 is TGCGCCAGCAGCTGGACAGCGACGAACACAGATACGCAGTATTTT.